One and the same sample provided the 9 T cell receptor beta chains below, sequenced in a study of T-cell reconstitution after alpha-beta-depleted transplantation in children. Unique molecular identifiers were incorporated when the TCRbeta library was constructed. TCRdb re-called the PCR reads with MiXCR, one entry per CDR3 protein. The sample holds 350,000 to 450,000 distinct CDR3 sequences, over 20% seen once. The sequenced sample was PBMCs from the stem cell graft donor, obtained from the stem cell graft. The receptors were gathered from a human donor who donated a stem cell graft to a child with acute myeloid leukemia.

This clonotype was seen many times. The chain carries TRBV29-1 and TRBJ1-5; unclear D gene. This CDR3 spans 13 amino acids. Germline loops: CDR1 SQVTM, CDR2 ANQGSEA. V gave up 5 bases and J gave up 2 bases, with 10 bases separating them. The CDR3 sequence is CSVRQNRNQPQHF. The CDR3 DNA reads as TGCAGCGTTAGGCAAAACCGCAATCAGCCCCAGCATTTT.

The chain carries TRBV5-1 and TRBJ2-1; 8 nucleotides agree with TRBD2. Germline V lookup: CDR1 SGHRS, CDR2 YFSETQ. The CDR3 extends over 16 amino acids. V trimming: 0 bases; J trimming: 6 bases; junction bases outside the gene matches: 8. The CDR3 protein is CASSLAYGRASNEQFF. CDR3 DNA: TGCGCCAGCAGCTTGGCCTACGGGAGGGCCTCCAATGAGCAGTTCTTC.

As regards this clonotype: One end of the junction does not line up with germline, which may come from a read error. The V gene is TRBV7-7, the J gene TRBJ2-1; no clear D gene. This CDR3 region has 15 residues. Per germline, CDR1 SSHAT and CDR2 FNYEAQ (reference sequence). CDR3 sequence: CASRSRNWAHNEQFF. The DNA for the CDR3 is TGTGCTAGCAGATCTAGGAACTGGGCCCACAATGAGCAGTTCTTC.

The chain carries TRBV27 and TRBJ2-3; D is ambiguous. This CDR3 spans 12 amino acids. Germline CDR1 is MNHEY and CDR2 is SMNVEV (reference sequence). Trimming left V 8 bases short and J 5 bases short, with 11 bases between. Here the CDR3 reads CASAYWGDTQYF. CDR3 bases: TGTGCCAGCGCTTATTGGGGAGATACGCAGTATTTT.

This clonotype was detected only a few times. This rearrangement joins TRBV4-1 to TRBJ2-7, with D tentatively TRBD2 (5 bases). The CDR3 runs to 15 residues. V gave up 0 bases and J gave up 6 bases, with 15 bases separating them. Germline V gives CDR1 MGHRA, CDR2 YSYEKL. Here the CDR3 DNA reads TGCGCCAGCAGCCAAGACGGAGGTGTAGGGTTCGAGCAGTACTTC. The encoded protein is CASSQDGGVGFEQYF.

In its sample, this clonotype was seen many times. The CDR3 here is CSARDFKDSAGDTQYF. DNA of the CDR3: TGCAGTGCTAGAGATTTTAAGGATTCGGCGGGAGATACGCAGTATTTT. The rearrangement links TRBV20-1 to TRBJ2-3, with D perhaps matching TRBD2 (5 bases). V lost 0 bases to trimming and J lost 5 bases, with 18 bases between them. The CDR3 runs to 16 residues. The germline gives CDR1 DFQATT, CDR2 SNEGSKA (reference sequence).

At least ten counts were recorded for this clonotype. The V and J genes are TRBV20-1 and TRBJ2-1, with 13 bases that match TRBD2. J was trimmed by 1 base and V by 6 bases; bases with no gene match: 9. Germline CDR1 reads DFQATT; CDR2 reads SNEGSKA (reference sequence). The CDR3 runs to 17 residues. CDR3 region: CSARTSGRPTSYNEQFF. The CDR3 nucleotides read TGCAGTGCCAGGACTAGCGGGAGACCTACTTCCTACAATGAGCAGTTCTTC.

The rearrangement joins TRBV11-1 to TRBJ2-1, with 10 bases matching TRBD2. The CDR3 extends over 14 amino acids. V was clipped by 5 bases and J by 5 bases; unmatched bases: 3. Germline loops: CDR1 SGHAT, CDR2 FQDESV (reference sequence). Written as DNA, the CDR3 is TGTGCCAGCAGCATTGGGACTAGCGACAATGAGCAGTTCTTC. This codes for CASSIGTSDNEQFF.

The V gene is TRBV5-1, the J gene TRBJ1-1; D is perhaps TRBD1 (5 bases). The CDR3 is made up of 15 amino acids. The germline V gene has CDR1 SGHRS and CDR2 YFSETQ. Trimming left V 1 base short and J 7 bases short, with 17 bases between. The DNA for the CDR3 is TGCGCCAGCAGCTTGCAGAGGGGCCTGGCGGATGAAGCTTTCTTT. Protein product: CASSLQRGLADEAFF. The full variable domain, rest sourced from reference TRBV5-1 and TRBJ1-1, is KAGVTQTPRYLIKTRGQQVTLSCSPISGHRSVSWYQQTPGQGLQFLFEYFSETQRNKGNFPGRFSGRQFSNSRSEMNVSTLELGDSALYLCASSLQRGLADEAFFGQGTRLTVV.